The clone carrying this T cell receptor beta chain has ten or more counts. Its antigen is currently unknown. The sample belongs to a study of CD8 T cells in ankylosing spondylitis. Study-wide points: Previous work reported some of these motif variants in the synovial fluid and blood of reactive arthritis. It appeared that ankylosing spondylitis blood was characterized by a TCR beta motif of roughly 8 highly homologous variants.

This CDR3 comprises 16 residues. The J segment lost 3 bases and the V segment lost 1 base, leaving 4 bases of the junction unmatched. TCRdb re-called the 5' RACE reads with MiXCR, one entry per CDR3 protein. The sample shows over 75,000 distinct CDR3 sequences, roughly 10% of them seen only once. The sample was blood, either unsorted or a sorted T cell fraction (not recorded which). The chain combines TRBV12-3 or TRBV12-4 with TRBJ2-1, with 9 bases identical to TRBD2. The sequence was collected from a male donor with ankylosing spondylitis or in good health (not recorded which). The CDR3 here is CASSLGGGGFYNEQFF. In DNA form, the CDR3 reads TGTGCCAGCAGTTTAGGCGGGGGGGGATTCTACAATGAGCAGTTCTTC.